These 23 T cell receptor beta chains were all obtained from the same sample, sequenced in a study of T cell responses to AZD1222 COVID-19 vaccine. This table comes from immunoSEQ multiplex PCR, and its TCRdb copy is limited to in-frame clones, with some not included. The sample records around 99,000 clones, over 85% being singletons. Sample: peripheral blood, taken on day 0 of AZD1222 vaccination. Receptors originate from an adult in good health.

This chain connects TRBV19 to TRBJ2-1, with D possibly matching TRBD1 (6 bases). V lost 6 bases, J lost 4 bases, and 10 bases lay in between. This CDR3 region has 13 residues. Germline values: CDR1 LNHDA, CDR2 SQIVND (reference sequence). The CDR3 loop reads CASSKTGYNEQFF. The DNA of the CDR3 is TGTGCCAGTAGCAAAACAGGGTACAATGAGCAGTTCTTC.

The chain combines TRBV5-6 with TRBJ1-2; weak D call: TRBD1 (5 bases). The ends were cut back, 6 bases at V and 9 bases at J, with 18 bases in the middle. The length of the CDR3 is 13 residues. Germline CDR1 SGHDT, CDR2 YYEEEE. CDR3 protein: CASTPGGARSYTF. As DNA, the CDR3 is TGTGCCAGCACCCCCGGAGGGGCGAGGAGCTACACCTTC.

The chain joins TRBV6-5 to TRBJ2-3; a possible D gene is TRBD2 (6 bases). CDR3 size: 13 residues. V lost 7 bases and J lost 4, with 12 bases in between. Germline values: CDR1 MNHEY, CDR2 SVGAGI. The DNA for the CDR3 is TGTGCCAGCAATAACTGGGGGGCAGATACGCAGTATTTT. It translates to CASNNWGADTQYF.

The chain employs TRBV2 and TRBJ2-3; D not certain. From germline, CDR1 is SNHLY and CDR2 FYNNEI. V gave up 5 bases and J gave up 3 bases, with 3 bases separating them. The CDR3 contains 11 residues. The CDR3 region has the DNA TGTGCCAGCAGTTGGACAGATACGCAGTATTTT. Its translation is CASSWTDTQYF.

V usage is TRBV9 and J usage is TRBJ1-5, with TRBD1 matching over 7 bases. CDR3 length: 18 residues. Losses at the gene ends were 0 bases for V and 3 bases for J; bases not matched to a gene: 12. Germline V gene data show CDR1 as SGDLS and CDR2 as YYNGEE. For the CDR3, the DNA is TGTGCCAGCAGCGTAGGGAGACAGGGAGGGTATAACAATCAGCCCCAGCATTTT. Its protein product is CASSVGRQGGYNNQPQHF.

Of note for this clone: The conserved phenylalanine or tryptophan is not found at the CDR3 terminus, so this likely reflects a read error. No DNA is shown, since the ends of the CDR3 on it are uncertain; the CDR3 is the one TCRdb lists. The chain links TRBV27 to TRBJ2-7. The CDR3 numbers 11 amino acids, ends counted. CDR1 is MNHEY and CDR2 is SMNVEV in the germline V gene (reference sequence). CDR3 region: CASSLSSGNRL.

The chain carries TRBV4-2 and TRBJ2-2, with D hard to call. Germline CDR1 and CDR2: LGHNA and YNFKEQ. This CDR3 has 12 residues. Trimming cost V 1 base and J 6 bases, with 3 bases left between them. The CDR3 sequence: CASSQAPGELFF. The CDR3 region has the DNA TGTGCCAGCAGCCAAGCCCCCGGGGAGCTGTTTTTT.

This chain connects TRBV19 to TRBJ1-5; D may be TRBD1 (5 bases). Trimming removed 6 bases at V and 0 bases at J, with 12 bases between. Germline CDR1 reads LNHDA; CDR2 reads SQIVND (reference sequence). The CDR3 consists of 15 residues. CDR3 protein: CASSPGGNSNQPQHF. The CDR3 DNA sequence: TGTGCCAGTAGCCCCGGGGGGAATAGCAATCAGCCCCAGCATTTT.

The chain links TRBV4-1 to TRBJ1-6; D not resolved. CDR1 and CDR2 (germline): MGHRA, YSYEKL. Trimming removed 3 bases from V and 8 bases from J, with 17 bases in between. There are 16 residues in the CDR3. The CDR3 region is CASSHLSGVTDSPLHF. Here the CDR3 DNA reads TGCGCCAGCAGCCATCTTTCCGGGGTTACTGATTCACCCCTCCACTTT.

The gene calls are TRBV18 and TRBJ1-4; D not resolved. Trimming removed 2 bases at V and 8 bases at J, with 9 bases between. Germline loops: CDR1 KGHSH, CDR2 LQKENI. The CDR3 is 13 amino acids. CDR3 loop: CASSPRLGEKLFF. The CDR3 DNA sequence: TGTGCCAGCTCACCAAGGTTAGGGGAAAAACTGTTTTTT.

The CDR3 bases are TGTGCCAGCAGGGCAAGGAACACCGGGGAGCTGTTTTTT. Its protein is CASRARNTGELFF. V gene TRBV4-2 combines with J gene TRBJ2-2, with D uncertain. Looked up from germline, CDR1 is LGHNA and CDR2 is YNFKEQ. The CDR3 consists of 13 residues. Trimming removed 6 bases at V and 1 base at J, with 6 bases between.

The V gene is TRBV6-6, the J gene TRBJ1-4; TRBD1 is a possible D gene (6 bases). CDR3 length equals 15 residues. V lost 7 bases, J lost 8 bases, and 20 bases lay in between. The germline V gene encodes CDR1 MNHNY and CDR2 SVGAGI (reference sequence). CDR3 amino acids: CASTRQATKSEKLFF. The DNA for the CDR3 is TGTGCCAGCACGAGACAGGCGACGAAAAGCGAAAAACTGTTTTTT.

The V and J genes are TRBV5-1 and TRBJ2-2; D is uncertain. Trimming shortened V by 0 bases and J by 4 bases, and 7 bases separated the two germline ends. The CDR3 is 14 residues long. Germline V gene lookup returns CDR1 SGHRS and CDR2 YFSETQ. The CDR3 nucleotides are TGCGCCAGCAGCTTGGATGCGAGCACCGGGGAGCTGTTTTTT. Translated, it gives CASSLDASTGELFF.

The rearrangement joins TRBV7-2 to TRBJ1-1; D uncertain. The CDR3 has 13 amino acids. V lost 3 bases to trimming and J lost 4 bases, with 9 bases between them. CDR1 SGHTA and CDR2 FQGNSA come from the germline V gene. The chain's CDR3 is CASSFGVITEAFF. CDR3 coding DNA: TGTGCCAGCAGCTTCGGGGTTATCACTGAAGCTTTCTTT.

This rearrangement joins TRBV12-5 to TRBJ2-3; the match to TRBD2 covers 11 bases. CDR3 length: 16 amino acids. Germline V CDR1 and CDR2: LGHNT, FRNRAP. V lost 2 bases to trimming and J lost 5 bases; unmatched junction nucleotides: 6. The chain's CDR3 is CASGLSGLAGGDTQYF. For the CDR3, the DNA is TGTGCTAGTGGTTTGTCTGGGCTAGCGGGAGGAGATACGCAGTATTTT. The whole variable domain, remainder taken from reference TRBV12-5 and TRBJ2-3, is DARVTQTPRHKVTEMGQEVTMRCQPILGHNTVFWYRQTMMQGLELLAYFRNRAPLDDSGMPKDRFSAEMPDATLATLKIQPSEPRDSAVYFCASGLSGLAGGDTQYFGPGTRLTVL.

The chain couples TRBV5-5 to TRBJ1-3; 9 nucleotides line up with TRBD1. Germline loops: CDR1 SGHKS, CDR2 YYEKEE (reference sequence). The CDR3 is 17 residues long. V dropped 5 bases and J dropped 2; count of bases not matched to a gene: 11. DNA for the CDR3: TGTGCCAGCAGTTTCGGTGGGGGACAGGGCCCTGGAAACACCATATATTTT. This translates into CASSFGGGQGPGNTIYF.

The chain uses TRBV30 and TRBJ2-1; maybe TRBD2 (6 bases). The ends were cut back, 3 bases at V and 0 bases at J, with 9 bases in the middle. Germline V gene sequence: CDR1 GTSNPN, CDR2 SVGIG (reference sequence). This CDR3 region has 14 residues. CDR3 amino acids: CAWSGGSSYNEQFF. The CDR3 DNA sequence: TGTGCCTGGAGCGGAGGGAGCTCCTACAATGAGCAGTTCTTC.

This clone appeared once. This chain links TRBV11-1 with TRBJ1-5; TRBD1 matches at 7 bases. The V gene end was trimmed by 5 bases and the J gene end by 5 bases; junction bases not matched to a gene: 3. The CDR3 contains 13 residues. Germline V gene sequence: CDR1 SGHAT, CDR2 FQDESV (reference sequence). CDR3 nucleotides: TGTGCCAGCAGCCCAACAGGGGATCAGCCCCAGCATTTT. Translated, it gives CASSPTGDQPQHF. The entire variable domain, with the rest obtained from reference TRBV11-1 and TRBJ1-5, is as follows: EAEVAQSPRYKITEKSQAVAFWCDPISGHATLYWYRQILGQGPELLVQFQDESVVDDSQLPKDRFSAERLKGVDSTLKIQPAELGDSAMYLCASSPTGDQPQHFGDGTRLSIL.

In DNA form, the CDR3 reads TGTGCCAGCAGCCCTCGACAGGACGGCTACGAGCAGTACTTC. Translation: CASSPRQDGYEQYF. The chain uses TRBV4-2 and TRBJ2-7, with D tentatively TRBD1 (6 bases). The CDR3 covers 14 residues. The germline V and J ends were trimmed by 4 bases and 3 bases, with 13 bases remaining between them. Germline V gene data show CDR1 as LGHNA and CDR2 as YNFKEQ.

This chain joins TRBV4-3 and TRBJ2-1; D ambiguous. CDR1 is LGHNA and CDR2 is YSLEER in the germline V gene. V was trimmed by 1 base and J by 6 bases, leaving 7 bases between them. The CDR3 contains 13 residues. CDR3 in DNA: TGCGCCAGCAGCCAAGGTTCGGCCAATGAGCAGTTCTTC. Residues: CASSQGSANEQFF.

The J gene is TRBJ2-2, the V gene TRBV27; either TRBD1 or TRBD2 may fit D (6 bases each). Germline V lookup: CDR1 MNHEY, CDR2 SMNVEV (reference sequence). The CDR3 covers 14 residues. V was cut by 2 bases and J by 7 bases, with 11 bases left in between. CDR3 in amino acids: CASSLGGGSGELFF. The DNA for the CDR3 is TGTGCCAGCAGTTTAGGAGGGGGGAGCGGGGAGCTGTTTTTT.

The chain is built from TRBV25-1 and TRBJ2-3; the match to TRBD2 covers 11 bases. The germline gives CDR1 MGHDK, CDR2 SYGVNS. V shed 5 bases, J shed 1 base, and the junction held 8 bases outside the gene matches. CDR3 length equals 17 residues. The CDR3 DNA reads TGTGCCAGCAGTCCCCCGGGACTAGCGGATCGCACAGATACGCAGTATTTT. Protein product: CASSPPGLADRTDTQYF.

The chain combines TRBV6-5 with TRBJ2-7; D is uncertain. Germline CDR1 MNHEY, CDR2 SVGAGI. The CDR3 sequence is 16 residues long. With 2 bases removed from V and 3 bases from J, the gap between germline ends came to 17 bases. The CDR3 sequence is CASSYVFSDLHYEQYF. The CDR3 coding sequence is TGTGCCAGCAGTTACGTTTTTAGTGACTTGCACTACGAGCAGTACTTC.